This entry lists 10 T cell receptor beta chains sequenced from one sample in a study of post-analysis software for immune sequencing data. Their antigen targets remain unknown. Built from TCR beta cDNA, the libraries had unique molecular identifiers in them. TCRdb passed the PCR reads through MiXCR, listing each CDR3 protein once. The sample consists of over 300,000 distinct CDR3 sequences, around 37% of them appearing once. Study-level results: Relative to controls, patients had 4 or 5 TRBV segments at higher frequency, with TRBV5-6, TRBV5-1 and TRBV20-1 among these.

Sequenced material: blood. The origin of the receptors is a girl aged 10 to 17 with multiple sclerosis.

This clonotype was counted only a few times. This sequence joins TRBV18 and TRBJ2-7, with TRBD2 as a possible D gene (5 bases). Germline assignment: CDR1 KGHSH and CDR2 LQKENI. This CDR3 contains 18 residues. V was cut by 3 bases and J by 2 bases, with 23 bases left in between. CDR3 amino acids: CASSPARARAVRPYEQYF. The CDR3 DNA reads as TGTGCCAGCTCACCCGCGAGGGCTCGCGCGGTACGACCCTACGAGCAGTACTTC.

This clonotype has just a few counts. The chain is built from TRBV6-2 or TRBV6-3 and TRBJ2-1; TRBD2 aligns across 13 bases. This CDR3 comprises 17 residues. CDR1 is MNHEY, CDR2 SVGEGT, per germline. V shed 2 bases, J shed 4 bases, and the junction held 5 bases outside the gene matches. CDR3 amino acids: CASSYLGLAGDYNEQFF. The CDR3 DNA sequence: TGTGCCAGCAGTTACCTCGGACTAGCGGGGGATTACAATGAGCAGTTCTTC.

V gene TRBV4-3 combines with J gene TRBJ2-7; the D gene is possibly TRBD1 (6 bases). Trimming removed 6 bases at V and 2 bases at J, with 17 bases between. This CDR3 has 15 residues. In germline, CDR1 is LGHNA, CDR2 YSLEER. CDR3 DNA sequence: TGCGCCAGCAGTTTGGAGTGGGGGCGAGCCTACGAGCAGTACTTC. Translating gives CASSLEWGRAYEQYF.

CDR3 nucleotide sequence: TGTGCCAGCAGTCAGGGGATCTCTGGGGCCAACGTCCTGACTTTC. Translating it yields CASSQGISGANVLTF. The V call is TRBV12-3 or TRBV12-4, the J call TRBJ2-6; perhaps TRBD1 as D (6 bases). Between the trimmed V and J ends, which lost 5 bases and 0 bases, there was a span of 8 bases. This CDR3 is 15 amino acids long.

This clonotype turned up a few times. The chain employs TRBV12-3 or TRBV12-4 and TRBJ1-2; D not resolved. The CDR3 has 13 residues. The ends were cut back, 3 bases at V and 4 bases at J, with 9 bases in the middle. CDR3 loop: CASSFSLTYGYTF. The CDR3 region has the DNA TGTGCCAGCAGTTTCAGCTTAACCTATGGCTACACCTTC.

This chain uses TRBV5-6 with TRBJ2-5; D is perhaps TRBD1 (6 bases). Germline CDR1 reads SGHDT; CDR2 reads YYEEEE. This CDR3 contains 15 residues. V lost 0 bases and J lost 1, with 10 bases in between. CDR3: CASSLEDSSQETQYF. CDR3 in DNA: TGTGCCAGCAGCTTGGAGGACAGCAGCCAAGAGACCCAGTACTTC.

The chain recombines TRBV12-3 or TRBV12-4 with TRBJ1-2; a weak D match, TRBD1 (6 bases). The length of the CDR3 is 16 residues. Deletions cut 5 bases from V and 1 base from J, with 17 bases between. The CDR3 sequence is CASSGGQGKGNYGYTF. CDR3 sequence (DNA): TGTGCCAGCAGTGGAGGGCAGGGGAAGGGTAACTATGGCTACACCTTC.

The genes are TRBV28 and TRBJ1-1, with 7 bases fitting TRBD1. Germline CDR1 and CDR2: MDHEN and SYDVKM. The CDR3 runs to 16 residues. The V segment lost 6 bases and the J segment 2 bases; nucleotides outside the gene matches: 12. DNA for the CDR3: TGTGCCAGCAGAACTGGGACAGATGACTTAAACACTGAAGCTTTCTTT. This codes for CASRTGTDDLNTEAFF.

The V gene is TRBV4-1, the J gene TRBJ2-3, with D tentatively TRBD1 or TRBD2 (5 bases each). Germline V CDR1 and CDR2: MGHRA, YSYEKL. The CDR3 totals 16 residues. The germline V and J ends were trimmed by 1 base and 2 bases, with 13 bases remaining between them. This chain's CDR3 is CASSQVRGPVTDTQYF. CDR3 nucleotides: TGCGCCAGCAGCCAAGTAAGGGGACCAGTCACAGATACGCAGTATTTT.

The CDR3 DNA reads TGTGCCAGCATCCGTTCGGGCAGGTCGGGCACCGGGGAGCTGTTTTTT. It codes for CASIRSGRSGTGELFF. The chain links TRBV6-2 or TRBV6-3 to TRBJ2-2; D gene unclear. The CDR3 contains 16 residues. The germline V gene encodes CDR1 MNHEY and CDR2 SVGEGT. V lost 7 bases, J lost 4 bases, and 19 bases lay in between.